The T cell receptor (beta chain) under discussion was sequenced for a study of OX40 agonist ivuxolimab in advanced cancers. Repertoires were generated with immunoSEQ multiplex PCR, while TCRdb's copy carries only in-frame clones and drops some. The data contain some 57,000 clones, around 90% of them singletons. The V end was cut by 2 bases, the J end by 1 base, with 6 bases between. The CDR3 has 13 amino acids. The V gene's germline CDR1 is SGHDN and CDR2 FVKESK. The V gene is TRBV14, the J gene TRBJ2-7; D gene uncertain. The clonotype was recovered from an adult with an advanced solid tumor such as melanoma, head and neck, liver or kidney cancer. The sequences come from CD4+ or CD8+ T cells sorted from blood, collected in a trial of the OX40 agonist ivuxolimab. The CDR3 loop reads CASSQKGSYEQYF. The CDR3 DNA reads TGTGCCAGCAGCCAAAAGGGTTCCTACGAGCAGTACTTC.